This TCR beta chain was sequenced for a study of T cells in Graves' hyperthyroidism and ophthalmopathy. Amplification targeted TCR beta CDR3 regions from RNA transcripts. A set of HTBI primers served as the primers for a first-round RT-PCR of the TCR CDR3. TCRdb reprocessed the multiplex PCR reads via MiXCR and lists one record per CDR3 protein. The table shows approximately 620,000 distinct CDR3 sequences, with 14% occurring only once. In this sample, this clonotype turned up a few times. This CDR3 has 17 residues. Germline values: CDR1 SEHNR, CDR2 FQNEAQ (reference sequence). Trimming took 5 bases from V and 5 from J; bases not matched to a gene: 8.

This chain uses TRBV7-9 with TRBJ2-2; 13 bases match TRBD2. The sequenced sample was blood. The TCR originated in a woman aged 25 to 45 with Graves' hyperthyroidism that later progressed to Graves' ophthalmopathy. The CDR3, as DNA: TGTGCCAGCAGCACGTCCGGGACTAGCGGGATGACCGGGGAGCTGTTTTTT. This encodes CASSTSGTSGMTGELFF. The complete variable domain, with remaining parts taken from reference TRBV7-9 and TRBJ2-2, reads DTGVSQNPRHKITKRGQNVTFRCDPISEHNRLYWYRQTLGQGPEFLTYFQNEAQLEKSRLLSDRFSAERPKGSFSTLEIQRTEQGDSAMYLCASSTSGTSGMTGELFFGEGSRLTVL.